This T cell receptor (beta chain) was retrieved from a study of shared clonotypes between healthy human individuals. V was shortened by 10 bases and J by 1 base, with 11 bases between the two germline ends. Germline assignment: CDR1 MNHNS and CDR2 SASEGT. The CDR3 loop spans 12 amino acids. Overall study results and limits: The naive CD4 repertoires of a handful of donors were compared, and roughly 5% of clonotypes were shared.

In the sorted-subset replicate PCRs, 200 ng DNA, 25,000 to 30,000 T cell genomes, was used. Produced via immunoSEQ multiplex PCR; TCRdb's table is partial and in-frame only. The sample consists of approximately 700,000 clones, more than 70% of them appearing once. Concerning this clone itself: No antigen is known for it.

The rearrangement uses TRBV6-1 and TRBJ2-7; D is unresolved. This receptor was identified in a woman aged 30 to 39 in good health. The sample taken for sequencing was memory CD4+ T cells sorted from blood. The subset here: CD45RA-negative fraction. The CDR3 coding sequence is TGTGCCACCCGGACGGATTCCTACGAGCAGTACTTC. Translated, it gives CATRTDSYEQYF.